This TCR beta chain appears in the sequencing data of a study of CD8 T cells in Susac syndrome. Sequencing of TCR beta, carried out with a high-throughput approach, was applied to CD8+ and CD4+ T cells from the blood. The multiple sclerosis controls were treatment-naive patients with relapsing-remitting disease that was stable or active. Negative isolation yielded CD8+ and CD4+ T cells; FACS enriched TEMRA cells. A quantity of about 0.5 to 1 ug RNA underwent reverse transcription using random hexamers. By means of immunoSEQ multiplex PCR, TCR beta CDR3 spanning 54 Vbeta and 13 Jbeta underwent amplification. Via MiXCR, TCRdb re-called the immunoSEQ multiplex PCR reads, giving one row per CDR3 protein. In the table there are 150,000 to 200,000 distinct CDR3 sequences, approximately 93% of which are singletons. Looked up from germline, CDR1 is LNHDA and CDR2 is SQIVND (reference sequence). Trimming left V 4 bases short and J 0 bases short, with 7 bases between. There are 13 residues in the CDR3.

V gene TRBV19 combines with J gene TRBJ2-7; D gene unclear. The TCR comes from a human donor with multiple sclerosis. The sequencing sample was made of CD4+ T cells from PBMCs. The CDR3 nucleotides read TGTGCCAGTAGTAGACGGAACTCCTACGAGCAGTACTTC. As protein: CASSRRNSYEQYF.